This T cell receptor beta chain appears in the sequencing data of a study of cytomegalovirus exposure and HLA in healthy donors. Findings of the study overall: Later analysis associated a missense DCLRE1C variant with TCR beta V- and J-gene trimming. Specificity for CMV antigens was confirmed in vitro for a few of the CMV-associated chains.

Deletions cut 0 bases from V and 2 bases from J, with 22 bases between. CDR3 length: 19 amino acids. The germline CDR1 and CDR2 sequences are SGDLS and YYNGEE. Use of 60 Vbeta and 13 Jbeta primers characterized the PCR. Some clones are missing from TCRdb's copy, which holds only in-frame ones; the method was immunoSEQ multiplex PCR. The profile shows about 130,000 clones, around 83% of them singletons. A word on this clone: Its antigen is undetermined.

The sample consisted of PBMCs. The chain joins TRBV9 to TRBJ2-3; D is unresolved. The sequence was obtained from a girl under 10 years old in good health and CMV-seronegative. CDR3 in amino acids: CASSVVPLPRYLNTDTQYF. The CDR3 coding sequence is TGTGCCAGCAGCGTAGTTCCCCTACCGAGGTACTTAAACACAGATACGCAGTATTTT.